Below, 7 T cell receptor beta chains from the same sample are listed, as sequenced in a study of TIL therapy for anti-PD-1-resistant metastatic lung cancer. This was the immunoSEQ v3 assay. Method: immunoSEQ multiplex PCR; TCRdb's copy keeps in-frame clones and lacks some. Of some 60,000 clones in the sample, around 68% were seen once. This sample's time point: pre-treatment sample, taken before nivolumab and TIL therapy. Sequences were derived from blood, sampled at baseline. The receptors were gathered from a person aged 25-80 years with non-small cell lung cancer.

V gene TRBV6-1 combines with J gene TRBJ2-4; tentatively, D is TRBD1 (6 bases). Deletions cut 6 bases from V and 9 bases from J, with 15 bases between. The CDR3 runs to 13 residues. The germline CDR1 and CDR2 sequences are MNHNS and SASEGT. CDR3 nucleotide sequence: TGTGCCAGCAGCAAACAGGGTGGGACCATTCAGTACTTC. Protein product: CASSKQGGTIQYF.

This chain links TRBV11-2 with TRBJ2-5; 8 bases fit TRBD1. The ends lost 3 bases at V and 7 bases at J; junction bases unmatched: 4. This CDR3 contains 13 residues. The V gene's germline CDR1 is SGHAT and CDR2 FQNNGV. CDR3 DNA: TGTGCCAGCAGCTTCACCGGGACAGGGACCCAGTACTTC. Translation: CASSFTGTGTQYF.

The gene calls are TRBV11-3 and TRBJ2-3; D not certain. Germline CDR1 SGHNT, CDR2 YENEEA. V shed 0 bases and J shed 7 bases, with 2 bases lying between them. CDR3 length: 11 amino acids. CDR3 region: CASSLEYTQYF. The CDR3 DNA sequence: TGTGCCAGCAGCTTAGAATATACGCAGTATTTT.

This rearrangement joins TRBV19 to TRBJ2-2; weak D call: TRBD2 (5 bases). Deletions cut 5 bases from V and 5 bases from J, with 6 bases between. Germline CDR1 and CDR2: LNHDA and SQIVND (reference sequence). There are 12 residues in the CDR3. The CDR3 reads CASSLATGELFF. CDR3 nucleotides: TGTGCCAGTAGTTTAGCGACCGGGGAGCTGTTTTTT.

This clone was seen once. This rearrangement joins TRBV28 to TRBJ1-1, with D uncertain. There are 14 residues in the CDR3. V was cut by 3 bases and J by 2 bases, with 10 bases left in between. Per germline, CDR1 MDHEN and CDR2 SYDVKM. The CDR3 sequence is CASSFRNLNTEAFF. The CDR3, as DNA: TGTGCCAGCAGTTTCAGAAACCTTAACACTGAAGCTTTCTTT.

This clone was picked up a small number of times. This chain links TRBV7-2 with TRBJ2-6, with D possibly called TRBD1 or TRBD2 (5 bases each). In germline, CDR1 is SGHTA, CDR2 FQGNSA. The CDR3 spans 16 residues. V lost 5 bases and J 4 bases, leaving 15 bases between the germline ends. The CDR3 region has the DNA TGTGCCAGCAGCCCCCGAGGGGAAGCCGGGGCCAACGTCCTGACTTTC. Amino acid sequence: CASSPRGEAGANVLTF.

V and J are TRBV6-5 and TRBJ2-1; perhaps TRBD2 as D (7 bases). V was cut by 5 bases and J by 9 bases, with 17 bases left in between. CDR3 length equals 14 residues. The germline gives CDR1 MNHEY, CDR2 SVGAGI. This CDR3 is CASSRIGGAVEQFF. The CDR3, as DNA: TGTGCCAGCAGTAGAATTGGGGGGGCAGTTGAGCAGTTCTTC.